These 23 T cell receptor beta chains originate from one sample sequenced in a study of Ad26.COV2.S vaccination and SARS-CoV-2 variants. Sequencing was performed with immunoSEQ multiplex PCR; in TCRdb, only in-frame clones are kept and a portion is missing. The table lists about 350,000 clones, 86% of them singletons. The sample's treatment: roughly 19 received Ad26.COV2.S at low or high dose, single or two shots; roughly 5 received placebo; per-sample allocation not given. The samples were gathered on day 63 after the first injection of vaccine or placebo. Source: peripheral blood, taken in a trial of Ad26.COV2.S vaccine versus placebo. All receptors derive from a person aged 18-60 years who received the Ad26.COV2.S COVID-19 vaccine or a placebo.

The chain combines TRBV28 with TRBJ1-2; 7 bases agree with TRBD1. CDR1 is MDHEN, CDR2 SYDVKM, per germline. The junction had 3 bases not matched to a gene; V was cut back by 4 bases and J by 4 bases. CDR3 size: 13 residues. The CDR3 sequence is CASSYGQAYGYTF. CDR3 sequence (DNA): TGTGCCAGCAGTTACGGACAGGCCTATGGCTACACCTTC.

This chain links TRBV7-9 with TRBJ2-7; D not certain. V dropped 5 bases and J dropped 0 bases, with 11 bases sitting between them. The CDR3 extends over 14 amino acids. Germline lookup yields CDR1 SEHNR and CDR2 FQNEAQ (reference sequence). In DNA, the CDR3 is TGTGCCAGCAGCAACCGGGTGGACTCCTACGAGCAGTACTTC. Encoded protein: CASSNRVDSYEQYF.

This clone appeared once. This chain links TRBV3-1 (or the pseudogene TRBV3-2) with TRBJ2-1; 13 bases fit TRBD2. Germline CDR1 LGHDT, CDR2 YNNKEL (reference sequence). The J segment lost 9 bases and the V segment lost 3 bases, leaving 14 bases of the junction unmatched. This CDR3 spans 18 amino acids. As DNA, the CDR3 is TGTGCCAGCAGCCATCCCATACGGACTAGCGGGAGTAGCCGTGAGCAGTTCTTC. Its protein product is CASSHPIRTSGSSREQFF.

CDR3 nucleotide sequence: TGCGCCAGCAGCCACGCCTTAGGGAACCACGAGCAGTACTTC. Translating it yields CASSHALGNHEQYF. The gene calls are TRBV4-3 and TRBJ2-7; D is uncertain. Per the germline V gene, CDR1 is LGHNA and CDR2 is YSLEER. Trimming left V 3 bases short and J 5 bases short, with 14 bases between. The CDR3 has 14 amino acids.

The V and J genes are TRBV18 and TRBJ1-2; no firm D call. This CDR3 region has 15 residues. Trimming cost V 2 bases and J 4 bases, with 14 bases left between them. CDR1 and CDR2 (germline): KGHSH, LQKENI. CDR3 sequence: CASSPNPRQSYGYTF. In DNA, the CDR3 is TGTGCCAGCTCACCAAATCCCCGCCAAAGCTATGGCTACACCTTC. The whole variable domain, filled in from reference TRBV18 and TRBJ1-2, reads NAGVMQNPRHLVRRRGQEARLRCSPMKGHSHVYWYRQLPEEGLKFMVYLQKENIIDESGMPKERFSAEFPKEGPSILRIQQVVRGDSAAYFCASSPNPRQSYGYTFGSGTRLTVV.

This clone appeared once. The V gene is TRBV7-2, the J gene TRBJ2-3, with a weak D call TRBD2 (6 bases). Trimming pared 5 bases from V and 1 base from J, leaving 13 bases between. The CDR3 is made up of 15 amino acids. Germline V gene data show CDR1 as SGHTA and CDR2 as FQGNSA. The CDR3 DNA reads TGTGCCAGCAGCCCAGGAGGGCCCCGCACAGATACGCAGTATTTT. Its translation is CASSPGGPRTDTQYF.

This sequence joins TRBV10-3 and TRBJ2-6; D perhaps matches TRBD1 (6 bases). V was clipped by 7 bases and J by 0 bases, with 10 bases between them. The germline gives CDR1 ENHRY, CDR2 SYGVKD. The CDR3 covers 15 residues. CDR3 nucleotides: TGTGCCATCATGGACAGACTCTCTGGGGCCAACGTCCTGACTTTC. It translates to CAIMDRLSGANVLTF.

This clone was counted once. J is TRBJ2-7 and V is TRBV18; 8 positions agree with TRBD1. The germline V gene encodes CDR1 KGHSH and CDR2 LQKENI. This CDR3 has 13 amino acids. Germline trimming cut 8 bases from V and 9 bases from J; bases unmatched to any gene: 12. The CDR3 region has the DNA TGTGCCAGCACGCAAACAGACAGGGGTCGGCAGTACTTC. It is translated as CASTQTDRGRQYF.

The V gene is TRBV27, the J gene TRBJ1-1; TRBD1 matches 7 bases. Per the germline V gene, CDR1 is MNHEY and CDR2 is SMNVEV (reference sequence). V dropped 5 bases and J dropped 0; count of bases not matched to a gene: 9. This CDR3 is built from 16 residues. The CDR3 coding sequence is TGTGCCAGCAGTCCCTGGACAGGCCACATGAACACTGAAGCTTTCTTT. It encodes CASSPWTGHMNTEAFF.

V usage is TRBV19 and J usage is TRBJ1-5, with TRBD1 matching over 7 bases. The CDR3 totals 14 residues. CDR1 is LNHDA, CDR2 SQIVND, per germline (reference sequence). V dropped 5 bases and J dropped 7; count of bases not matched to a gene: 8. CDR3 protein: CASSSGQSGQPQHF. Here the CDR3 DNA reads TGTGCCAGTAGTTCGGGACAGTCAGGCCAGCCCCAGCATTTT.

The chain recombines TRBV6-5 with TRBJ1-2; no clear D gene. The germline V gene encodes CDR1 MNHEY and CDR2 SVGAGI. The CDR3 extends over 13 amino acids. V was shortened by 0 bases and J by 7 bases, with 9 bases between the two germline ends. The CDR3 DNA is TGTGCCAGCAGTTACTCGGACCGAATTGGCTACACCTTC. Protein: CASSYSDRIGYTF.

The chain couples TRBV7-9 to TRBJ2-3, with 11 nucleotides matching TRBD1. After removal of 1 base from V and 4 bases from J, the junction contained 4 bases not matched to a gene. The CDR3 has 16 residues. The germline V gene encodes CDR1 SEHNR and CDR2 FQNEAQ (reference sequence). CDR3 in amino acids: CASSLEDRGPPDTQYF. CDR3 DNA sequence: TGTGCCAGCAGCTTAGAGGACAGGGGGCCGCCAGATACGCAGTATTTT. The full variable domain, completed using reference TRBV7-9 and TRBJ2-3, is DTGVSQNPRHKITKRGQNVTFRCDPISEHNRLYWYRQTLGQGPEFLTYFQNEAQLEKSRLLSDRFSAERPKGSFSTLEIQRTEQGDSAMYLCASSLEDRGPPDTQYFGPGTRLTVL.

The J gene is TRBJ1-1, the V gene TRBV29-1, with a possible D match to TRBD1 (5 bases). Trimming pared 7 bases from V and 7 bases from J, leaving 19 bases between. CDR1 is SQVTM and CDR2 is ANQGSEA in the germline V gene. The length of the CDR3 is 13 residues. The CDR3 nucleotides are TGCAGCGGCATAATCAGGGAAGGAGGTGAAGCTTTCTTT. Its translation is CSGIIREGGEAFF.

For this clone: Additional DNA sequences in this sample encode the identical CDR3. Here the CDR3 DNA reads TGTGCCATCAGTGAGCCCGGGACAGGGAGCTCCTACGAGCAGTACTTC. This sequence encodes CAISEPGTGSSYEQYF. This rearrangement joins TRBV10-3 to TRBJ2-7, with TRBD1 identical over 9 bases. The CDR3 has 16 amino acids. The J segment lost 0 bases and the V segment lost 2 bases, leaving 5 bases of the junction unmatched. In germline, CDR1 is ENHRY, CDR2 SYGVKD.

The V gene is TRBV5-6, the J gene TRBJ1-5; 7 nucleotides agree with TRBD1. The CDR3 length is 15 residues. V was pared by 0 bases and J by 6 bases, with 6 bases of the junction left unmatched. The V gene's germline CDR1 is SGHDT and CDR2 YYEEEE. CDR3 protein: CASSLGGTGVQPQHF. CDR3 coding DNA: TGTGCCAGCAGCTTGGGGGGAACAGGGGTTCAGCCCCAGCATTTT. The entire variable domain, with the rest obtained from reference TRBV5-6 and TRBJ1-5, is as follows: DAGVTQSPTHLIKTRGQQVTLRCSPKSGHDTVSWYQQALGQGPQFIFQYYEEEERQRGNFPDRFSGHQFPNYSSELNVNALLLGDSALYLCASSLGGTGVQPQHFGDGTRLSIL.

The chain joins TRBV10-3 to TRBJ2-7, with 10 bases lining up with TRBD1. Germline CDR1 reads ENHRY; CDR2 reads SYGVKD. This CDR3 is built from 14 residues. The junction had 4 bases not matched to a gene; V was cut back by 6 bases and J by 2 bases. DNA for the CDR3: TGTGCCATCAGCGGGGACAGGGGAACCTACGAGCAGTACTTC. Translated, it gives CAISGDRGTYEQYF.

The chain recombines TRBV19 with TRBJ1-1; tentatively, D is TRBD1 (5 bases). CDR3 length: 11 amino acids. In germline, CDR1 is LNHDA, CDR2 SQIVND (reference sequence). With 8 bases removed from V and 11 bases from J, the gap between germline ends came to 15 bases. The DNA for the CDR3 is TGTGCCAGTCACTCGGGGGGTCGGGCTTTCTTT. It codes for CASHSGGRAFF.

The chain carries TRBV14 and TRBJ2-5; TRBD1 is a possible D gene (6 bases). The CDR3 runs to 14 residues. V lost 0 bases, J lost 9 bases, and 14 bases lay in between. From germline, CDR1 is SGHDN and CDR2 FVKESK. CDR3 bases: TGTGCCAGCAGCCAAGATGGACAGTCCGGGCCCCAGTACTTC. It is translated as CASSQDGQSGPQYF.

The V gene is TRBV28, the J gene TRBJ2-7; perhaps TRBD2 as D (6 bases). Looked up from germline, CDR1 is MDHEN and CDR2 is SYDVKM. The CDR3 covers 17 residues. V lost 4 bases and J 2 bases, leaving 21 bases between the germline ends. The chain's CDR3 is CASSSPPSGRQAYEQYF. Written as DNA, the CDR3 is TGTGCCAGCAGTTCACCCCCGTCGGGGAGGCAAGCCTACGAGCAGTACTTC.

This chain links TRBV7-8 with TRBJ2-5; D may correspond to TRBD1 or TRBD2 (5 bases each). Between the trimmed V and J ends, which lost 6 bases and 5 bases, there was a span of 13 bases. The CDR3 covers 13 residues. Germline-derived CDR1 and CDR2 are SGHVS and FQNEAQ. CDR3 in DNA: TGTGCCAGCAGACAAGTCGAGGGGGAGACCCAGTACTTC. Translating gives CASRQVEGETQYF.

V and J are TRBV4-3 and TRBJ1-4; D not certain. CDR1 is LGHNA, CDR2 YSLEER, per germline. The CDR3 has 16 amino acids. V was cut by 1 base and J by 5 bases, with 14 bases left in between. CDR3: CASSQGYSRENEKLFF. DNA of the CDR3: TGCGCCAGCAGCCAAGGATACAGCCGCGAGAATGAAAAACTGTTTTTT.

V and J are TRBV29-1 and TRBJ2-3; D possibly corresponds to TRBD2 (7 bases). V was pared by 8 bases and J by 1 base, with 10 bases between. Germline V CDR1 and CDR2: SQVTM, ANQGSEA. The CDR3 is made up of 12 amino acids. Here the CDR3 reads CSIGGRTDTQYF. The CDR3 nucleotides read TGCAGCATCGGGGGGCGCACAGATACGCAGTATTTT.

J is TRBJ2-7 and V is TRBV5-6, with TRBD1 identical over 8 bases. V shed 5 bases and J 2 bases; nucleotides not matched to a gene: 9. Germline V gene sequence: CDR1 SGHDT, CDR2 YYEEEE. The CDR3 runs to 15 residues. The CDR3 reads CASSRETGDTYEQYF. CDR3 in DNA: TGTGCCAGCAGTAGAGAGACAGGGGATACCTACGAGCAGTACTTC.